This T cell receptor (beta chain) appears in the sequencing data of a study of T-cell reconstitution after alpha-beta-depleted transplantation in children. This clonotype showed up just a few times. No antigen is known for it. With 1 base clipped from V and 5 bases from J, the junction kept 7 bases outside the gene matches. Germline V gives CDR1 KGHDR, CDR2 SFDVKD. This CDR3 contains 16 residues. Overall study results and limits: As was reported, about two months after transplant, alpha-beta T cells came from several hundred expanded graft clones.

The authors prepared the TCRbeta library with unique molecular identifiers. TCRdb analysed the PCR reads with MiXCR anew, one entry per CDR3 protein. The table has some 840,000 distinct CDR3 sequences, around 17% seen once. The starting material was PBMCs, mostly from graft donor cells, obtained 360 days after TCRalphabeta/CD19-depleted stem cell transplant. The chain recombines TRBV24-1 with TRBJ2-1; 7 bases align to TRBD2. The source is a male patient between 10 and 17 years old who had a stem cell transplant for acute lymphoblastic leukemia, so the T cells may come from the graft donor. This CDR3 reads CATSDFSSGLNNEQFF. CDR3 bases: TGTGCCACCAGTGATTTTAGTAGCGGGTTAAACAATGAGCAGTTCTTC.